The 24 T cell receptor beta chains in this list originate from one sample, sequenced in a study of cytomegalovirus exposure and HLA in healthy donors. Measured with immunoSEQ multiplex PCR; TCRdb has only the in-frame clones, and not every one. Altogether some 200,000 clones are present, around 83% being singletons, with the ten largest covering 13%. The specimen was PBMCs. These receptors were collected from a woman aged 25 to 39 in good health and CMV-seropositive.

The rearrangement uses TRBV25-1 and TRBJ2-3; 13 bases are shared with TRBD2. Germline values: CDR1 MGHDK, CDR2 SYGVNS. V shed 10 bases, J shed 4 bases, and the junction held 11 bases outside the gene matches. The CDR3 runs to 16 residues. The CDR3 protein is CATAPLLAGGADTQYF. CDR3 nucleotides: TGTGCCACCGCACCCCTACTAGCGGGGGGGGCAGATACGCAGTATTTT.

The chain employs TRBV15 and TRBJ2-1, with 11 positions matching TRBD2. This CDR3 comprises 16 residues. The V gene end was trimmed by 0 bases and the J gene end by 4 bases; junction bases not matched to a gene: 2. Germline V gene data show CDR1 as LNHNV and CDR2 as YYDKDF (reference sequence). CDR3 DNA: TGTGCCACCAGCAGAGATTGGACTAGCGGGTACAATGAGCAGTTCTTC. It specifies CATSRDWTSGYNEQFF.

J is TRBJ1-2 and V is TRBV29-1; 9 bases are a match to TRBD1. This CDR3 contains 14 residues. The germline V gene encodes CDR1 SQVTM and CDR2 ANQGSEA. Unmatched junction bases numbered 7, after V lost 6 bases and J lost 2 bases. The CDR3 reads CSVSPGQGNYGYTF. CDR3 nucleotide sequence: TGCAGCGTATCACCGGGACAGGGAAACTATGGCTACACCTTC.

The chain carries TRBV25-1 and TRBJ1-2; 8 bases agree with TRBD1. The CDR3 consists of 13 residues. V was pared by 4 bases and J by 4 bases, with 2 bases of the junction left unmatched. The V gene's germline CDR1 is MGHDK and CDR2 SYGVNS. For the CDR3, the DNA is TGTGCCAGCAGTGGTGGGACAGGCTATGGCTACACCTTC. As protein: CASSGGTGYGYTF.

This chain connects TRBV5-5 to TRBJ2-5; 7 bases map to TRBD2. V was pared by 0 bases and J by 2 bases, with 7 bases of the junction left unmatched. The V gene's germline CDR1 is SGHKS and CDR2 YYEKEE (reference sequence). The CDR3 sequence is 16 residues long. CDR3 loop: CASSLGLAATQETQYF. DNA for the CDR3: TGTGCCAGCAGCTTGGGTCTAGCGGCGACACAAGAGACCCAGTACTTC.

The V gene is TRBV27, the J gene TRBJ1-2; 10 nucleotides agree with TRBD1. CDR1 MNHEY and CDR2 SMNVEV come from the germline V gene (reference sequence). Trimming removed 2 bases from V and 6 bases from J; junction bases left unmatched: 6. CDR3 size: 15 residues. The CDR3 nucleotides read TGTGCCAGCAGTTTAGGGTTCGGGACAGGGGATGGCTACACCTTC. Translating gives CASSLGFGTGDGYTF.

CDR3 DNA: TGTGCCAGCAGCCCAACAGGACAGGTGAATCAGCCCCAGCATTTT. It encodes CASSPTGQVNQPQHF. V usage is TRBV7-9 and J usage is TRBJ1-5; 7 nucleotides match TRBD1. The V gene end was trimmed by 5 bases and the J gene end by 4 bases; junction bases not matched to a gene: 8. This CDR3 is 15 amino acids long. Germline CDR1 reads SEHNR; CDR2 reads FQNEAQ (reference sequence).

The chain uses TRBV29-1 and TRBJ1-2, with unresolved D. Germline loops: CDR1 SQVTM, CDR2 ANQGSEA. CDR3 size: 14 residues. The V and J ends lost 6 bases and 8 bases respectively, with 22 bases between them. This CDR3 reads CSVDMGEATAGYTF. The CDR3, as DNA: TGCAGCGTAGATATGGGTGAGGCTACGGCGGGCTACACCTTC.

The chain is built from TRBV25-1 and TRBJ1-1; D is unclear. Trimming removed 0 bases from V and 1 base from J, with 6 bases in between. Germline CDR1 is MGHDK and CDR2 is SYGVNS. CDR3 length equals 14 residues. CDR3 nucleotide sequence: TGTGCCAGCAGTGAATATTCAAAGAACACTGAAGCTTTCTTT. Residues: CASSEYSKNTEAFF.

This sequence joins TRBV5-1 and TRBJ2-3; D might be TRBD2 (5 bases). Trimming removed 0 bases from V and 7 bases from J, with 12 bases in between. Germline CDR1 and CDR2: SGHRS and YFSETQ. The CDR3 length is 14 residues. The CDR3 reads CASSLEEGRNTQYF. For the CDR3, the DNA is TGCGCCAGCAGCTTGGAAGAGGGCAGGAATACGCAGTATTTT.

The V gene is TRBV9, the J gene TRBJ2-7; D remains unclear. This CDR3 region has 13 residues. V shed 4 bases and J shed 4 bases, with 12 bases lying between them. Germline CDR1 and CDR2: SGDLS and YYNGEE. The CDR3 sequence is CASSPRSEYEQYF. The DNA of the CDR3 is TGTGCCAGCAGCCCGAGGAGCGAGTACGAGCAGTACTTC.

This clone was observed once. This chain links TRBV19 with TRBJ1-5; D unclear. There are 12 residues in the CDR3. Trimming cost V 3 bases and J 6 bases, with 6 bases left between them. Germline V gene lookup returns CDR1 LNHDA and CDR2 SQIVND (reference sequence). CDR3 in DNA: TGTGCCAGTAGTATGGTTAGTCAGCCCCAGCATTTT. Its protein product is CASSMVSQPQHF.

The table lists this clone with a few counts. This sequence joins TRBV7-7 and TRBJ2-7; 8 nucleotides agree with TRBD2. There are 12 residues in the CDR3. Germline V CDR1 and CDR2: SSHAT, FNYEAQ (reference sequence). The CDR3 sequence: CANPGGAYEQYF. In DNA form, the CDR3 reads TGTGCTAACCCCGGGGGGGCCTACGAGCAGTACTTC.

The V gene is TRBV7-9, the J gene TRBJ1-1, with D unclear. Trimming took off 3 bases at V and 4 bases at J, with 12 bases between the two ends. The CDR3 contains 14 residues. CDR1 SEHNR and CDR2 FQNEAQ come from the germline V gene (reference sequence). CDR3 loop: CASSLGHGSTEAFF. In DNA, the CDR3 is TGTGCCAGCAGCTTGGGCCACGGGAGCACTGAAGCTTTCTTT.

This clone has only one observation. CDR3 DNA: TGTGCCAGCAGACCTCGACAGGGCAGCTACGAGCAGTACTTC. Encoded protein: CASRPRQGSYEQYF. This rearrangement joins TRBV28 to TRBJ2-7; TRBD1 matches 7 bases. V shed 6 bases and J 3 bases; nucleotides not matched to a gene: 8. From germline, CDR1 is MDHEN and CDR2 SYDVKM. This CDR3 has 14 amino acids.

CDR3 loop: CASSVATGSEQYF. The CDR3 DNA sequence: TGTGCCAGCAGCGTAGCTACAGGGTCCGAGCAGTACTTC. This sequence joins TRBV9 and TRBJ2-7; the D gene is possibly TRBD1 (6 bases). This CDR3 comprises 13 residues. CDR1 is SGDLS, CDR2 YYNGEE, per germline. V gave up 0 bases and J gave up 6 bases, with 10 bases separating them. Combining the CDR3 with reference TRBV9 and TRBJ2-7 gives the whole variable domain DSGVTQTPKHLITATGQRVTLRCSPRSGDLSVYWYQQSLDQGLQFLIQYYNGEERAKGNILERFSAQQFPDLHSELNLSSLELGDSALYFCASSVATGSEQYFGPGTRLTVT.

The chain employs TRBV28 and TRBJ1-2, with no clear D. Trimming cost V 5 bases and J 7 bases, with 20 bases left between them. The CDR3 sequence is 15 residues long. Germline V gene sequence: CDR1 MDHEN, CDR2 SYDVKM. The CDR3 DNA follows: TGTGCCAGCAGTCCCTCCCCCAAACCAACCGGTGGCTACACCTTC. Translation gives CASSPSPKPTGGYTF.

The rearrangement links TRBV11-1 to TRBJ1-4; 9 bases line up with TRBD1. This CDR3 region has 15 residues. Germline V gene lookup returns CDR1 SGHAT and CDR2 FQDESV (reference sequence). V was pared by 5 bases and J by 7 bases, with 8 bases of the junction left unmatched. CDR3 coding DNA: TGTGCCAGCAGCCCGTGGGGACAGGGAGGTGAAAAACTGTTTTTT. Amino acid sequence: CASSPWGQGGEKLFF.

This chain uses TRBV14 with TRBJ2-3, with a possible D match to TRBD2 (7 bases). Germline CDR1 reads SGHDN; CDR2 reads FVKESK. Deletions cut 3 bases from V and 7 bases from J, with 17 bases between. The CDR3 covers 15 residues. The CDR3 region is CASSHDSRGGNTQYF. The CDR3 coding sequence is TGTGCCAGCAGCCACGACTCACGCGGGGGCAATACGCAGTATTTT.

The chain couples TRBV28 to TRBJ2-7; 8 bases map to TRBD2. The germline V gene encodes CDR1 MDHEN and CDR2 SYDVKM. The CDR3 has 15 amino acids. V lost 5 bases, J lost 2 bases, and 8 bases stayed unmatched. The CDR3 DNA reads TGTGCCAGCAGTCCGCCGGGAGCGGGAGCCTACGAGCAGTACTTC. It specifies CASSPPGAGAYEQYF.

CDR3 sequence reads: CASSTDSIYGYTF. CDR3 sequence (DNA): TGTGCCAGCAGCACCGACAGTATCTATGGCTACACCTTC. The chain has TRBV6-6 and TRBJ1-2; TRBD1 is a possible D gene (5 bases). The CDR3 is made up of 13 amino acids. Germline V gene sequence: CDR1 MNHNY, CDR2 SVGAGI (reference sequence). Trimming stripped 6 bases from V and 4 bases from J, with 12 bases between.

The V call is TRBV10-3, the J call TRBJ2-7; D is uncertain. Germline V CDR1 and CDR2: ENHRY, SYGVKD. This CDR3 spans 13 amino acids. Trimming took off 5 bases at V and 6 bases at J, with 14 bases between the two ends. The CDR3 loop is CAISYRKPSEQYF. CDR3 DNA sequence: TGTGCCATCAGTTATAGAAAACCGTCCGAGCAGTACTTC.

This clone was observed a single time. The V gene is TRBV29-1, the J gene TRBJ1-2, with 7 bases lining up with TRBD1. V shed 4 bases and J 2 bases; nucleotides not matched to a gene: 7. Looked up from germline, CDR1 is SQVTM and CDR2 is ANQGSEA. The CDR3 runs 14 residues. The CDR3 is CSVGTGVLNYGYTF. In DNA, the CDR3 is TGCAGCGTTGGCACAGGGGTTTTAAACTATGGCTACACCTTC.

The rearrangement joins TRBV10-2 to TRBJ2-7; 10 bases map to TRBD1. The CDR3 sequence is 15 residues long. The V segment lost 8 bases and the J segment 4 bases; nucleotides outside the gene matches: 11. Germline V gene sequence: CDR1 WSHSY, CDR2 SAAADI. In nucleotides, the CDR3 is TGCGCCAGCGGAGACAGGGGGCGCAGAGTTTACGAGCAGTACTTC. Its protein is CASGDRGRRVYEQYF.